The subject of this entry is one T cell receptor (beta chain). The CDR3 consists of 18 residues. Trimming took off 2 bases at V and 3 bases at J, with 20 bases between the two ends. Germline CDR1 reads MNHNS; CDR2 reads SASEGT. The repertoire was sequenced with immunoSEQ multiplex PCR; TCRdb's copy has only in-frame clones and lacks some. This sample carries some 150,000 clones, about four fifths of them seen once, and the ten largest clones take approximately 5%. This specimen comes from a study of blood T cell repertoires in COVID-19. Sequencing input: peripheral blood. This sequence originates from a human donor in a cohort sampled during active COVID-19. The chain links TRBV6-1 to TRBJ2-1, with D tentatively TRBD2 (6 bases). This CDR3 is CASSEQPAGHSHYNEQFF. CDR3 coding DNA: TGTGCCAGCAGTGAACAACCAGCGGGCCATTCCCACTACAATGAGCAGTTCTTC.